This TCR beta chain was recovered during a study of tumor and adjacent non-tumor tissue in lung cancer. Study background: Patients comprised some eleven adenocarcinoma, a couple of squamous cell carcinoma and 1 small cell lung cancer.

Study results and limitations: Normal lung showed higher cumulative top 100 clone frequency than tumor.

This sample's RNA came from whole unsorted tissue. Distant lung tissue was collected more than 3 cm away from the tumor edge. Donors were chemotherapy-naive, newly diagnosed lung cancer surgical patients in China, August–late 2014. Germline lookup yields CDR1 LGHNA and CDR2 YNFKEQ. The V end was cut by 4 bases, the J end by 6 bases, with 24 bases between. This CDR3 contains 18 residues. A modified ARM-PCR protocol with three rounds of nested PCR amplified TCRbeta. TCRdb itself ran the multiplex PCR reads through MiXCR, one entry per CDR3 protein. The repertoire holds tens of thousands of distinct CDR3 sequences, with roughly 57% as singletons. This clonotype was detected ten times or more. Its specificity is unknown.

The V gene is TRBV4-2, the J gene TRBJ2-2, with D perhaps given as TRBD1 or TRBD2 (6 bases each). Sequenced material: distant non-tumor lung tissue. The source of this sequence is a man aged 65 to 85 with non-small cell lung cancer. The CDR3 DNA reads as TGTGCCAGCAGCCCTAACCCGTCAAGGGGGGTACGCTCCGGGGAGCTGTTTTTT. As protein: CASSPNPSRGVRSGELFF.